A selection of T cell receptor beta chains follows, all from one sample in a study of cytomegalovirus exposure and HLA in healthy donors. Sequencing used immunoSEQ multiplex PCR; TCRdb keeps in-frame clones, though not all of them. This sample has more than 250,000 clones; about 90% occur once, and the top ten carry about 2%. Specimen: PBMCs. These receptors were obtained from a woman aged 18-29 years in good health and CMV-seronegative. Both conserved end residues are part of each CDR3. Each record gives: D gene, clone size, CDR3 length, V gene, J gene, CDR3 DNA, CDR3 protein. D genes are given only for firm matches. Size tells how often a clone was seen (once, few, many) or the class of an expanded clone, and some rows leave it out.

TRBD1	.	14	TRBV27	TRBJ1-4	TGTGCCAGCAGTCCAGGGGGCGCTTATGAAAAACTGTTTTTT	CASSPGGAYEKLFF
TRBD2	once	14	TRBV6-1	TRBJ2-5	TGTGCCAGCAGTTATGGCGGGGGGAAAGAGACCCAGTACTTC	CASSYGGGKETQYF
.	.	11	TRBV19	TRBJ1-3	TGTGCCAGTAGGTTTGGGGCGACCATATATTTT	CASRFGATIYF
.	.	15	TRBV5-8	TRBJ2-2	TGTGCCAGCAGGGGGAGCTCTACTAACACCGGGGAGCTGTTTTTT	CASRGSSTNTGELFF
TRBD1	.	15	TRBV2	TRBJ1-5	TGTGCCAGCAGAGGGACAGGGATGCCCAATCAGCCCCAGCATTTT	CASRGTGMPNQPQHF
.	few	15	TRBV7-9	TRBJ2-3	TGTGCCAGCAGCTTAGCACTATCGAGCACAGATACGCAGTATTTT	CASSLALSSTDTQYF
.	.	17	TRBV7-3	TRBJ2-5	TGTGCCAGCAGCTTAGGAGTTAAGGACACCCTCGGGGAGACCCAGTACTTC	CASSLGVKDTLGETQYF
.	.	15	TRBV2	TRBJ1-5	TGTGCCAGCAATAGACAGGCCCTTAGCAATCAGCCCCAGCATTTT	CASNRQALSNQPQHF
.	once	16	TRBV27	TRBJ2-4	TGTGCCAGCAGTTTTACCAGGCACATACCCAAAAACATTCAGTACTTC	CASSFTRHIPKNIQYF
.	.	12	TRBV18	TRBJ1-4	TGTGCCAGCTCACCCGCTAATGAAAAACTGTTTTTT	CASSPANEKLFF
.	once	15	TRBV11-2	TRBJ2-7	TGTGCCAGCAGCTTAGTGTTCCGGGGTTTAGGGGAGCAGTACTTC	CASSLVFRGLGEQYF
TRBD1	.	16	TRBV10-3	TRBJ1-1	TGTGCCATCAGTATGGGAACAGGGGGGGCGAACACTGAAGCTTTCTTT	CAISMGTGGANTEAFF
.	.	14	TRBV7-9	TRBJ2-7	TGTGCCAGCGTACAATGGGGGGAGACTTACGAGCAGTACTTC	CASVQWGETYEQYF
.	.	16	TRBV16	TRBJ1-2	TGTGCCAGCAGCCAATCTTCAGGGCAATCTAACTATGGCTACACCTTC	CASSQSSGQSNYGYTF
.	.	15	TRBV11-2	TRBJ1-1	TGTGCCAGCAGCCCCCCGGGGACAACGAACACTGAAGCTTTCTTT	CASSPPGTTNTEAFF
TRBD1	once	14	TRBV4-2	TRBJ1-2	TGTGCCAGCAGCCAAGGGTCGACAGGGTATGGCTACACCTTC	CASSQGSTGYGYTF
TRBD1	few	14	TRBV6-5	TRBJ1-2	TGTGCCAGCAGACCCGGACAGGAGAACTATGGCTACACCTTC	CASRPGQENYGYTF
TRBD1	.	14	TRBV5-8	TRBJ1-2	TGTGCCAGCAGCGCAGGACAGGTCTTCTATGGCTACACCTTC	CASSAGQVFYGYTF
.	.	14	TRBV7-9	TRBJ1-2	TGTTCCAGTCGCCGGGAGGGAGGGAACTATGGCTACACCTTC	CSSRREGGNYGYTF
.	.	15	TRBV29-1	TRBJ1-2	TGCAGCGTTGAAGCAGGGAAGTTAACTAACTATGGCTACACCTTC	CSVEAGKLTNYGYTF
TRBD1	.	15	TRBV9	TRBJ1-2	TGTGCCAGCAGCGCGACGGGACAGGGCAACTATGGCTACACCTTC	CASSATGQGNYGYTF
.	.	13	TRBV7-9	TRBJ1-1	TGTTCCAGCAGTCAGATTGGTGGCACTGAAGCTTTCTTT	CSSSQIGGTEAFF